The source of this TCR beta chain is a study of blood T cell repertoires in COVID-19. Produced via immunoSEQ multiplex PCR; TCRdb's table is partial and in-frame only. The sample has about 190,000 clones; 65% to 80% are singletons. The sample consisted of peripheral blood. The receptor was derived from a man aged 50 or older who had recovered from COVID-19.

CDR3 protein: CASTPRQGAPGYTF. For the CDR3, the DNA is TGTGCCAGCACCCCCAGACAGGGGGCGCCGGGCTACACCTTC. The chain has TRBV7-2 and TRBJ1-2; 10 bases are shared with TRBD1. CDR3 length: 14 amino acids. V lost 7 bases, J lost 8 bases, and 10 bases stayed unmatched. CDR1 is SGHTA, CDR2 FQGNSA, per germline.